Presented here are 32 T cell receptor beta chains from one specimen sequenced in a study of graft-versus-host responses after intestinal transplantation. The method was immunoSEQ multiplex PCR; TCRdb's version includes in-frame clones alone and lacks a portion of them. The sample includes approximately 90,000 clones, about 93% of them seen just once. Their cognate antigens are unknown. Sequenced here: unstimulated CD8+ T cells sorted from spleen or lymph node cells, sampled before intestinal transplant. All receptors come from a human donor who received an intestinal transplant.

CDR3 loop: CASSSTGAHEQYF. The CDR3 DNA follows: TGTGCCAGCAGCTCTACAGGGGCTCACGAGCAGTACTTC. This sequence joins TRBV11-2 and TRBJ2-7; TRBD1 agrees at 7 bases. The CDR3 spans 13 residues. J lost 5 bases, V lost 4 bases, and 5 bases had no gene match. Germline-derived CDR1 and CDR2 are SGHAT and FQNNGV.

V gene TRBV19 combines with J gene TRBJ1-4; 8 bases agree with TRBD1. Germline-derived CDR1 and CDR2 are LNHDA and SQIVND (reference sequence). With V trimmed by 6 bases and J by 7 bases, 7 bases remained unmatched. The CDR3 is 14 amino acids. CDR3 DNA sequence: TGTGCCAGTAGCCCGACAGGGGAGGTTGAAAAACTGTTTTTT. The encoded protein is CASSPTGEVEKLFF.

The chain uses TRBV6-5 and TRBJ2-2, with TRBD1 as a possible D gene (5 bases). V was cut by 2 bases and J by 2 bases, with 6 bases left in between. CDR1 and CDR2 from the germline V gene are MNHEY and SVGAGI. The length of the CDR3 is 14 residues. DNA of the CDR3: TGTGCCAGCAGTTACGGGGCCAACACCGGGGAGCTGTTTTTT. Its protein is CASSYGANTGELFF.

The chain has TRBV28 and TRBJ1-4; 8 nucleotides match TRBD1. The germline V gene encodes CDR1 MDHEN and CDR2 SYDVKM. This CDR3 has 15 residues. V dropped 5 bases and J dropped 8; count of bases not matched to a gene: 10. This CDR3 reads CASSPPGQGREKLFF. For the CDR3, the DNA is TGTGCCAGCAGTCCCCCAGGACAGGGACGGGAAAAACTGTTTTTT.

A few counts support this clone. The V call is TRBV2, the J call TRBJ1-1; a possible D gene is TRBD1 (5 bases). The CDR3 is made up of 14 amino acids. Germline values: CDR1 SNHLY, CDR2 FYNNEI. Trimming left V 6 bases short and J 4 bases short, with 15 bases between. Here the CDR3 reads CASSAQTGATEAFF. Here the CDR3 DNA reads TGTGCCAGCAGCGCGCAAACAGGCGCCACTGAAGCTTTCTTT.

The J gene is TRBJ1-1, the V gene TRBV27, with no clear D. Trimming took off 8 bases at V and 5 bases at J, with 9 bases between the two ends. This CDR3 contains 11 residues. Germline CDR1 and CDR2: MNHEY and SMNVEV (reference sequence). CDR3 in DNA: TGTGCCAGCCAAAGCGGGACTGAAGCTTTCTTT. Translated: CASQSGTEAFF.

This clone came up once. The chain recombines TRBV15 with TRBJ2-4, with TRBD2 matching over 15 bases. The V gene end was trimmed by 1 base and the J gene end by 2 bases; junction bases not matched to a gene: 6. The CDR3 covers 19 residues. Germline CDR1 LNHNV, CDR2 YYDKDF (reference sequence). The CDR3 region is CATSRGGLAGGLTKNIQYF. Here the CDR3 DNA reads TGTGCCACCAGCAGAGGGGGACTAGCGGGGGGACTAACCAAAAACATTCAGTACTTC.

V gene TRBV28 combines with J gene TRBJ2-3, with D unresolved. The ends were cut back, 4 bases at V and 0 bases at J, with 20 bases in the middle. Germline values: CDR1 MDHEN, CDR2 SYDVKM. The CDR3 consists of 18 residues. CDR3 sequence (DNA): TGTGCCAGCAGTTCCCCCAATCGCCCACATTCTAGCACAGATACGCAGTATTTT. It codes for CASSSPNRPHSSTDTQYF.

The chain recombines TRBV27 with TRBJ1-2, with TRBD1 identical over 8 bases. V lost 6 bases to trimming and J lost 8 bases; unmatched junction nucleotides: 17. There are 16 residues in the CDR3. Per germline, CDR1 MNHEY and CDR2 SMNVEV (reference sequence). This CDR3 is CASRTGQGVGFGGYTF. CDR3 sequence (DNA): TGTGCCAGCAGGACAGGACAGGGTGTTGGCTTTGGAGGCTACACCTTC.

The chain is built from TRBV7-9 and TRBJ1-4; the D is unclear. Trimming took 2 bases from V and 5 from J, leaving 6 bases between them. Germline CDR1 SEHNR, CDR2 FQNEAQ (reference sequence). The CDR3 loop spans 13 amino acids. The CDR3 reads CASSLSGNEKLFF. In nucleotides, the CDR3 is TGTGCCAGCAGCTTATCGGGGAATGAAAAACTGTTTTTT.

A word on this clone: Other nucleotide sequences from this sample produce the same CDR3. V and J are TRBV4-1 and TRBJ2-2; D unclear. CDR1 and CDR2 (germline): MGHRA, YSYEKL. The CDR3 length is 15 residues. Deletions cut 3 bases from V and 1 base from J, with 9 bases between. The CDR3 DNA reads TGCGCCAGCAGCCAGGATGGCGGGAACACCGGGGAGCTGTTTTTT. This sequence encodes CASSQDGGNTGELFF.

The chain joins TRBV18 to TRBJ2-3, with TRBD2 matching over 10 bases. The germline CDR1 and CDR2 sequences are KGHSH and LQKENI. CDR3 length: 15 residues. Losses at the gene ends were 3 bases for V and 1 base for J; bases not matched to a gene: 1. The DNA of the CDR3 is TGTGCCAGCTCACCCCTAGCGGGGGGCACAGATACGCAGTATTTT. Its protein product is CASSPLAGGTDTQYF.

Comments on this clone: The same CDR3 is also encoded by other DNA sequences in this sample. V gene TRBV4-3 combines with J gene TRBJ2-7, with a weak D call TRBD1 (5 bases). Germline V CDR1 and CDR2: LGHNA, YSLEER. Trimming stripped 0 bases from V and 2 bases from J, with 8 bases between. The CDR3 is 14 residues long. The CDR3 nucleotides read TGCGCCAGCAGCCAAGATATAGGGGCCTACGAGCAGTACTTC. Translation: CASSQDIGAYEQYF.

This sequence joins TRBV30 and TRBJ1-1; 10 bases are a match to TRBD1. Losses at the gene ends were 4 bases for V and 1 base for J; bases not matched to a gene: 6. CDR1 GTSNPN and CDR2 SVGIG come from the germline V gene (reference sequence). The CDR3 has 15 residues. The DNA for the CDR3 is TGTGCCTGGACCCTAGGGGACAGGGGGAACACTGAAGCTTTCTTT. Translated, it gives CAWTLGDRGNTEAFF.

The chain links TRBV10-2 to TRBJ2-3; 8 nucleotides line up with TRBD2. This CDR3 has 14 amino acids. J lost 4 bases, V lost 5 bases, and 5 bases had no gene match. The germline CDR1 and CDR2 sequences are WSHSY and SAAADI. The CDR3 loop reads CASSPPGGSDTQYF. CDR3 in DNA: TGCGCCAGCAGTCCCCCGGGGGGGTCAGATACGCAGTATTTT.

The chain uses TRBV5-5 and TRBJ2-5; D is unclear. Germline V gene sequence: CDR1 SGHKS, CDR2 YYEKEE (reference sequence). This CDR3 contains 16 residues. Trimming took 4 bases from V and 1 from J, leaving 17 bases between them. The DNA of the CDR3 is TGTGCCAGCAGCCCGACCGGCCACTACCTCCAAGAGACCCAGTACTTC. Its protein is CASSPTGHYLQETQYF.

This rearrangement joins TRBV29-1 to TRBJ1-2; TRBD1 aligns across 9 bases. CDR3 length: 14 residues. The V and J ends lost 5 bases and 8 bases, in that order; junction bases with no gene match: 12. Germline values: CDR1 SQVTM, CDR2 ANQGSEA. This CDR3 is CSVPEQGALGGYTF. In nucleotides, the CDR3 is TGCAGCGTTCCAGAACAGGGGGCGCTTGGGGGCTACACCTTC.

V and J are TRBV5-6 and TRBJ2-7; 9 nucleotides agree with TRBD1. The germline gives CDR1 SGHDT, CDR2 YYEEEE. This CDR3 is built from 16 residues. V shed 0 bases and J 4 bases; nucleotides not matched to a gene: 8. The CDR3 region is CASSLVVGTGFYEQYF. In DNA form, the CDR3 reads TGTGCCAGCAGCTTGGTGGTGGGGACAGGGTTTTACGAGCAGTACTTC. Variable domain in full (rest from reference TRBV5-6 and TRBJ2-7): DAGVTQSPTHLIKTRGQQVTLRCSPKSGHDTVSWYQQALGQGPQFIFQYYEEEERQRGNFPDRFSGHQFPNYSSELNVNALLLGDSALYLCASSLVVGTGFYEQYFGPGTRLTVT.

The rearrangement uses TRBV10-1 and TRBJ2-1; TRBD2 matches at 13 bases. This CDR3 contains 13 residues. Trimming took 10 bases from V and 5 from J; bases not matched to a gene: 2. From germline, CDR1 is WNHNN and CDR2 SYGVQD (reference sequence). Here the CDR3 reads CATGLAGDNEQFF. For the CDR3, the DNA is TGCGCCACCGGACTAGCGGGGGACAATGAGCAGTTCTTC.

The rearrangement links TRBV5-6 to TRBJ1-2, with D possibly matching TRBD1 (6 bases). This CDR3 has 14 residues. Germline V gene lookup returns CDR1 SGHDT and CDR2 YYEEEE. Trimming shortened V by 4 bases and J by 7 bases, and 17 bases separated the two germline ends. The CDR3 DNA follows: TGTGCCAGCAGCGCGGGTCCACAAGGGGGTGGCTACACCTTC. Encoded protein: CASSAGPQGGGYTF.

The chain combines TRBV18 with TRBJ2-7; 14 bases match TRBD2. Trimming at V came to 3 bases and at J to 2 bases, leaving 3 bases not matched to a gene. Germline V gene lookup returns CDR1 KGHSH and CDR2 LQKENI. The CDR3 is 16 residues long. DNA for the CDR3: TGTGCCAGCTCACCCGTGACTAGCGGGGGGGCCTACGAGCAGTACTTC. It specifies CASSPVTSGGAYEQYF.

J is TRBJ2-4 and V is TRBV7-2; 8 positions agree with TRBD2. The V gene's germline CDR1 is SGHTA and CDR2 FQGNSA. This CDR3 comprises 14 residues. Germline trimming cut 3 bases from V and 4 bases from J; bases unmatched to any gene: 2. The CDR3 is CASSFKRGKNIQYF. The CDR3 nucleotides are TGTGCCAGCAGCTTTAAGCGGGGGAAAAACATTCAGTACTTC.

This clone was seen only a few times. The chain has TRBV7-9 and TRBJ1-1; 9 positions match TRBD1. From germline, CDR1 is SEHNR and CDR2 FQNEAQ (reference sequence). The J segment lost 1 base and the V segment lost 5 bases, leaving 5 bases of the junction unmatched. The CDR3 has 15 amino acids. This CDR3 is CASSLGTGSNTEAFF. In nucleotides, the CDR3 is TGTGCCAGCAGCCTCGGGACAGGGTCGAACACTGAAGCTTTCTTT.

V and J are TRBV21-1 and TRBJ2-7; TRBD2, as called in the table, went unchecked against the DNA. TRBV21-1 is termed a pseudogene. This CDR3 is 16 amino acids long. The CDR3 region has the DNA TGTGCCAGCAGCATTGAGGGCTCAAGACACTCCTACGAGCAGTACTTC. It codes for CASSIEGSRHSYEQYF.

The V and J genes are TRBV7-9 and TRBJ2-7; 8 bases line up with TRBD1. V lost 8 bases and J lost 0; bases outside the gene matches: 0. In germline, CDR1 is SEHNR, CDR2 FQNEAQ (reference sequence). CDR3 size: 12 residues. The CDR3 sequence: CASQGASYEQYF. Written as DNA, the CDR3 is TGTGCCAGCCAGGGGGCCTCCTACGAGCAGTACTTC.

V and J are TRBV7-6 and TRBJ1-6; a weak D match, TRBD1 (5 bases). The length of the CDR3 is 16 residues. The germline V gene has CDR1 SGHVS and CDR2 FNYEAQ. The V and J ends lost 0 bases and 3 bases respectively, with 9 bases between them. The CDR3 reads CASSLAGQGYNSPLHF. In nucleotides, the CDR3 is TGTGCCAGCAGCTTAGCGGGGCAGGGCTATAATTCACCCCTCCACTTT.

J is TRBJ1-1 and V is TRBV9; D might be TRBD1 (5 bases). Trimming removed 2 bases at V and 5 bases at J, with 13 bases between. The germline V gene encodes CDR1 SGDLS and CDR2 YYNGEE. This CDR3 is built from 14 residues. The CDR3 DNA sequence: TGTGCCAGCAGCGTTTATTCAGGGATGACTGAAGCTTTCTTT. Amino acids: CASSVYSGMTEAFF.

The chain uses TRBV19 and TRBJ2-3; D gene unclear. Looked up from germline, CDR1 is LNHDA and CDR2 is SQIVND (reference sequence). This CDR3 region has 13 residues. V lost 2 bases and J 5 bases, leaving 8 bases between the germline ends. The CDR3 DNA reads TGTGCCAGTAGTATAATGGCTGGAGATACGCAGTATTTT. It translates to CASSIMAGDTQYF.

The rearrangement links TRBV5-6 to TRBJ1-1, with 7 bases that match TRBD1. The germline CDR1 and CDR2 sequences are SGHDT and YYEEEE. With V trimmed by 2 bases and J by 5 bases, 3 bases remained unmatched. The CDR3 is 13 residues long. The chain's CDR3 is CASSFGTVTEAFF. The CDR3 bases are TGTGCCAGCAGCTTTGGGACAGTTACTGAAGCTTTCTTT.

The J gene is TRBJ1-2, the V gene TRBV7-9; TRBD1 aligns across 7 bases. There are 12 residues in the CDR3. V shed 9 bases and J 5 bases; nucleotides not matched to a gene: 6. The germline CDR1 and CDR2 sequences are SEHNR and FQNEAQ (reference sequence). DNA for the CDR3: TGTGCCAGTTCAGGGGGTAGTTATGGCTACACCTTC. Protein: CASSGGSYGYTF. The variable domain in full, completed from reference TRBV7-9 and TRBJ1-2, reads DTGVSQNPRHKITKRGQNVTFRCDPISEHNRLYWYRQTLGQGPEFLTYFQNEAQLEKSRLLSDRFSAERPKGSFSTLEIQRTEQGDSAMYLCASSGGSYGYTFGSGTRLTVV.

The gene calls are TRBV7-6 and TRBJ2-7, with TRBD1 matching 8 bases. This CDR3 region has 16 residues. The germline gives CDR1 SGHVS, CDR2 FNYEAQ. V lost 3 bases to trimming and J lost 6 bases; unmatched junction nucleotides: 13. CDR3 coding DNA: TGTGCCAGCAGCTTCCCCCCAGGGGGCCCACCCGCCGAGCAGTACTTC. It specifies CASSFPPGGPPAEQYF.

The chain joins TRBV27 to TRBJ2-7; a weak D match, TRBD2 (6 bases). The V and J ends lost 6 bases and 2 bases respectively, with 17 bases between them. There are 15 residues in the CDR3. CDR1 and CDR2 (germline): MNHEY, SMNVEV (reference sequence). As DNA, the CDR3 is TGTGCCAGCAGCCCCCGGGGCGGGGTACCCTACGAGCAGTACTTC. This encodes CASSPRGGVPYEQYF.